The present T cell receptor beta chain was sequenced within a study of T cell responses to AZD1222 COVID-19 vaccine. The study, taken as a whole, reports: The donor cohort was predominantly white British with a female majority, and clonal diversity may have been underestimated.

A remark on this clone: Its antigen is undetermined.

Assay used: immunoSEQ multiplex PCR; TCRdb lists only in-frame clones, some missing. This sample carries more than 150,000 clones, approximately 90% of them seen once, and the ten largest clones take about 25%. The specimen was peripheral blood, collected 28 days after the second AZD1222 dose. The source is an adult who received the AZD1222 COVID-19 vaccine.

This chain's CDR3 is CASSTGTGNTIYF. The CDR3 DNA reads TGTGCCAGCAGCACAGGAACTGGAAACACCATATATTTT. V gene TRBV7-9 combines with J gene TRBJ1-3; a weak D match, TRBD1 (5 bases). Trimming pared 5 bases from V and 2 bases from J, leaving 7 bases between. The CDR3 is 13 amino acids. Per the germline V gene, CDR1 is SEHNR and CDR2 is FQNEAQ (reference sequence).